The clone carrying this T cell receptor beta chain was recorded many times. Its specificity is unknown. Trimming took off 6 bases at V and 3 bases at J, with 17 bases between the two ends. Germline V CDR1 and CDR2: GTSNPN, SVGIG (reference sequence). The CDR3 is 14 residues long. Researchers made TCR beta libraries by using iRepertoire HTBI primers and running Arm-PCR on CDR3 regions. TCRdb re-derived calls from the multiplex PCR reads in MiXCR, one entry per CDR3 protein. The table shows approximately 540,000 distinct CDR3 sequences, with 12% occurring only once. This sample is drawn from a study of regulatory T cells in long-lasting Graves disease. Study-wide background: New Graves' disease cases had less than 3 months of antithyroid drugs. Overall study findings and caveats: In persistent patients, shared public clonotypes (roughly 2,700) outnumbered those in new patients (roughly 870).

Stated time point: newly diagnosed GD, antithyroid drugs for less than 3 months. Generation of the TCR library employed RNA extracted from PBMCs. These records were also assigned to another study, of T cells in Graves' hyperthyroidism and ophthalmopathy. This second study notes: Primed by the HTBI set, a first-round RT-PCR was run on the TCR CDR3.

The gene calls are TRBV30 and TRBJ1-1; tentatively, D is TRBD1 (6 bases). The TCR was taken from a woman in her twenties or thirties with Graves disease. The sequencing here drew on peripheral blood mononuclear cells (PBMCs), taken at new diagnosis, from a patient treated with antithyroid drugs. CDR3 sequence reads: CACRRGGGYTEAFF. CDR3 DNA: TGTGCCTGCCGGAGAGGGGGAGGGTACACTGAAGCTTTCTTT.